These 27 T cell receptor beta chains were sequenced from one sample in a study of early T cells in non-severe SARS-CoV-2 infection. Each CDR3 protein is one row after TCRdb ran MiXCR on the 5' RACE reads. The sample has approximately 49,000 distinct CDR3 sequences; about 11% are singletons. The sequenced sample was whole blood. The source of these receptors is an adult who was a healthcare worker with PCR-confirmed SARS-CoV-2 infection or an uninfected control (not recorded which).

The chain carries TRBV28 and TRBJ2-7; D uncertain. Trimming shortened V by 6 bases and J by 3 bases, and 6 bases separated the two germline ends. CDR3 length equals 11 residues. Looked up from germline, CDR1 is MDHEN and CDR2 is SYDVKM. DNA for the CDR3: TGTGCCAGCAGACACCTCTACGAGCAGTACTTC. It translates to CASRHLYEQYF.

This clonotype was observed a handful of times. V is TRBV4-3 and J is TRBJ2-7, with 13 bases aligning to TRBD2. The CDR3 length is 16 residues. The trim removed 4 bases at V and 2 bases at J, leaving 5 bases unmatched. CDR1 is LGHNA and CDR2 is YSLEER in the germline V gene. CDR3 nucleotide sequence: TGCGCCAGCAGCCCTGGGACTAGCGGGATGACCTACGAGCAGTACTTC. It specifies CASSPGTSGMTYEQYF.

V gene TRBV14 combines with J gene TRBJ2-3, with 8 positions matching TRBD1. Germline values: CDR1 SGHDN, CDR2 FVKESK. The junction had 8 bases not matched to a gene; V was cut back by 1 base and J by 2 bases. This CDR3 contains 17 residues. CDR3 residues: CASSQGTGWLLTDTQYF. The CDR3 coding sequence is TGTGCCAGCAGCCAAGGGACAGGGTGGCTCCTCACAGATACGCAGTATTTT.

This clonotype was detected ten times or more. The chain employs TRBV19 and TRBJ1-5, with D perhaps TRBD1 (6 bases). CDR1 LNHDA and CDR2 SQIVND come from the germline V gene (reference sequence). The CDR3 contains 16 residues. V shed 6 bases and J shed 2 bases, with 17 bases lying between them. CDR3 DNA: TGTGCCAGTAGCCGATCGCAGGGGATCGGCAATCAGCCCCAGCATTTT. Translation: CASSRSQGIGNQPQHF.

The V gene is TRBV7-8, the J gene TRBJ2-1; the D is unclear. Germline V gives CDR1 SGHVS, CDR2 FQNEAQ. V was trimmed by 3 bases and J by 2 bases, leaving 11 bases between them. The CDR3 is made up of 15 amino acids. The CDR3 reads CASSLGPPTYNEQFF. CDR3 DNA: TGTGCCAGCAGCTTGGGTCCACCCACCTACAATGAGCAGTTCTTC. The variable domain in full, completed from reference TRBV7-8 and TRBJ2-1, reads GAGVSQSPRYKVAKRGQDVALRCDPISGHVSLFWYQQALGQGPEFLTYFQNEAQLDKSGLPSDRFFAERPEGSVSTLKIQRTQQEDSAVYLCASSLGPPTYNEQFFGPGTRLTVL.

V and J are TRBV6-5 and TRBJ2-2, with 7 bases that match TRBD2. The length of the CDR3 is 16 residues. Looked up from germline, CDR1 is MNHEY and CDR2 is SVGAGI. V was clipped by 1 base and J by 4 bases; unmatched bases: 6. CDR3 DNA: TGTGCCAGCAGTTACTTTGCGGGAGCGGGCACCGGGGAGCTGTTTTTT. Residues: CASSYFAGAGTGELFF.

In this sample, this clonotype turned up a few times. This sequence joins TRBV30 and TRBJ2-7; D remains unclear. V was cut by 4 bases and J by 5 bases, with 21 bases left in between. The CDR3 is made up of 15 amino acids. Looked up from germline, CDR1 is GTSNPN and CDR2 is SVGIG (reference sequence). CDR3 protein: CAWTPPGRNRHEQYF. In DNA form, the CDR3 reads TGTGCCTGGACTCCTCCGGGCCGGAACCGCCACGAGCAGTACTTC.

This clonotype was seen once. The chain links TRBV10-3 to TRBJ2-1, with 8 positions matching TRBD2. CDR3 length equals 13 residues. V was pared by 11 bases and J by 1 base, with 4 bases of the junction left unmatched. CDR1 and CDR2 from the germline V gene are ENHRY and SYGVKD. The CDR3 reads CAAGGDSYNEQFF. CDR3 coding DNA: TGTGCCGCCGGGGGGGATTCCTACAATGAGCAGTTCTTC.

At least ten counts were recorded for this clonotype. The J gene is TRBJ1-2, the V gene TRBV27; no definite D call. The CDR3 runs 16 residues. Germline V lookup: CDR1 MNHEY, CDR2 SMNVEV (reference sequence). Trimming cost V 4 bases and J 1 base, with 16 bases left between them. The CDR3 nucleotides read TGTGCCAGCAGTTCCTCACGACACACAATTAACTATGGCTACACCTTC. This translates into CASSSSRHTINYGYTF.

This clonotype has ten or more counts. J is TRBJ2-1 and V is TRBV7-6; the D is unclear. With 5 bases removed from V and 1 base from J, the gap between germline ends came to 6 bases. CDR1 and CDR2 from the germline V gene are SGHVS and FNYEAQ. The CDR3 is 13 residues long. CDR3 in DNA: TGTGCCAGCAGCCTCTGGTCCTACAATGAGCAGTTCTTC. The encoded protein is CASSLWSYNEQFF.

This clonotype has more than one count but fewer than ten. The gene calls are TRBV12-3 or TRBV12-4 and TRBJ2-1, with 11 bases identical to TRBD2. V dropped 3 bases and J dropped 6; count of bases not matched to a gene: 4. The CDR3 has 15 residues. This CDR3 is CASSFSTSGGNEQFF. The CDR3 bases are TGTGCCAGCAGTTTCAGTACTAGCGGGGGCAATGAGCAGTTCTTC.

This clonotype has a count of ten or more. V gene TRBV11-3 combines with J gene TRBJ2-1; 7 bases are a match to TRBD2. Per the germline V gene, CDR1 is SGHNT and CDR2 is YENEEA. The CDR3 is made up of 15 amino acids. Trimming removed 8 bases from V and 4 bases from J; junction bases left unmatched: 11. CDR3 sequence: CASPENGGSYNEQFF. In nucleotides, the CDR3 is TGTGCCAGCCCTGAGAACGGGGGGTCATACAATGAGCAGTTCTTC.

This clonotype was seen at least ten times. The chain is built from TRBV29-1 and TRBJ2-7; 7 nucleotides match TRBD2. The CDR3 spans 16 residues. Germline CDR1 and CDR2: SQVTM and ANQGSEA. V dropped 2 bases and J dropped 0; count of bases not matched to a gene: 10. CDR3 DNA: TGCAGCGTTGAAAAGCCCGTCGGGGGGAGCTCCTACGAGCAGTACTTC. This translates into CSVEKPVGGSSYEQYF.

V gene TRBV5-5 combines with J gene TRBJ2-1, with 8 bases aligning to TRBD1. Germline V lookup: CDR1 SGHKS, CDR2 YYEKEE (reference sequence). The length of the CDR3 is 15 residues. The junction had 7 bases not matched to a gene; V was cut back by 4 bases and J by 4 bases. CDR3 coding DNA: TGTGCCAGCAGCCAGTGGACAGGGAGTTACAATGAGCAGTTCTTC. Translated, it gives CASSQWTGSYNEQFF.

The V call is TRBV7-9, the J call TRBJ1-6, with TRBD1 as a possible D gene (5 bases). V was trimmed by 5 bases and J by 7 bases, leaving 15 bases between them. CDR3 length equals 15 residues. Looked up from germline, CDR1 is SEHNR and CDR2 is FQNEAQ (reference sequence). The CDR3 DNA follows: TGTGCCAGCAGCACCGGGCCTGGGGGGAATTCACCCCTCCACTTT. Protein: CASSTGPGGNSPLHF.

This clonotype was picked up many times. The gene calls are TRBV11-3 and TRBJ1-1; D is uncertain. Trimming took 3 bases from V and 6 from J, leaving 8 bases between them. The CDR3 totals 12 residues. Germline CDR1 is SGHNT and CDR2 is YENEEA. For the CDR3, the DNA is TGTGCCAGCAGCTTTTCGACCCCTGAAGCTTTCTTT. The encoded protein is CASSFSTPEAFF. The full variable domain, in which reference TRBV11-3 and TRBJ1-1 provide the parts outside the CDR3, is EAGVVQSPRYKIIEKKQPVAFWCNPISGHNTLYWYLQNLGQGPELLIRYENEEAVDDSQLPKDRFSAERLKGVDSTLKIQPAELGDSAVYLCASSFSTPEAFFGQGTRLTVV.

This clonotype was counted at least ten times. The chain joins TRBV10-2 to TRBJ2-3; D gene ambiguous. With 11 bases removed from V and 1 base from J, the gap between germline ends came to 10 bases. CDR3 length: 12 amino acids. Germline V CDR1 and CDR2: WSHSY, SAAADI. CDR3 sequence reads: CAVLRGTDTQYF. DNA of the CDR3: TGCGCCGTCTTAAGGGGCACAGATACGCAGTATTTT.

This clonotype was counted at least ten times. This chain joins TRBV7-3 and TRBJ1-2; possibly TRBD1 for D (5 bases). Germline V CDR1 and CDR2: SGHTA, FQGTGA. This CDR3 is 15 amino acids long. V gave up 2 bases and J gave up 2 bases, with 12 bases separating them. This CDR3 reads CASSLRGVVNYGYTF. The CDR3 nucleotides read TGTGCCAGCAGCTTACGAGGGGTCGTAAACTATGGCTACACCTTC.

This clonotype was counted a few times. The chain links TRBV6-1 to TRBJ2-3; tentative D call: TRBD1 (5 bases). The CDR3 contains 12 residues. V was pared by 5 bases and J by 4 bases, with 7 bases between. Germline-derived CDR1 and CDR2 are MNHNS and SASEGT. CDR3 sequence: CASSRRADTQYF. CDR3 sequence (DNA): TGTGCCAGCAGTCGCAGGGCAGATACGCAGTATTTT.

By its share, this clonotype is medium-sized. Written as DNA, the CDR3 is TGTGCCAGCAGTCAGGGCGGACTACTCTACAATGAGCAGTTCTTC. Its protein is CASSQGGLLYNEQFF. The chain combines TRBV12-3 or TRBV12-4 with TRBJ2-1, with a possible D match to TRBD2 (6 bases). CDR3 length: 15 residues. The V and J ends lost 5 bases and 3 bases respectively, with 14 bases between them.

The chain links TRBV27 to TRBJ2-7, with 9 bases that match TRBD1. Per germline, CDR1 MNHEY and CDR2 SMNVEV (reference sequence). This CDR3 has 14 amino acids. V lost 7 bases and J lost 6; bases outside the gene matches: 10. The CDR3 spells CASIQGQGHGEQYF. The CDR3, as DNA: TGTGCCAGCATACAGGGACAGGGTCATGGCGAGCAGTACTTC.

This clonotype was recorded a few times. DNA of the CDR3: TGTGCCAGCAGCCCCTCGACCAGCGGGGGTCCTCAGTTCTTC. As protein: CASSPSTSGGPQFF. The genes are TRBV7-2 and TRBJ2-1; TRBD2 aligns across 8 bases. CDR3 length: 14 residues. Trimming cost V 5 bases and J 13 bases; bases outside gene matches: 13. Germline-derived CDR1 and CDR2 are SGHTA and FQGNSA.

This clonotype came up a few times. The chain combines TRBV19 with TRBJ2-1; 7 nucleotides agree with TRBD2. From germline, CDR1 is LNHDA and CDR2 SQIVND (reference sequence). After removal of 5 bases from V and 5 bases from J, the junction contained 15 bases not matched to a gene. The CDR3 sequence is 17 residues long. The CDR3 DNA is TGTGCCAGTAGTGACTCCGGGACTATTAACCGTGACAATGAGCAGTTCTTC. Protein sequence: CASSDSGTINRDNEQFF.

The chain is built from TRBV7-3 and TRBJ2-2, with D perhaps matching TRBD2 (5 bases). The CDR3 spans 15 residues. Germline V gene lookup returns CDR1 SGHTA and CDR2 FQGTGA. V dropped 0 bases and J dropped 4 bases, with 9 bases sitting between them. CDR3 in amino acids: CASSLTSGVTGELFF. The CDR3 region has the DNA TGTGCCAGCAGCTTAACTTCCGGGGTCACCGGGGAGCTGTTTTTT. Using reference TRBV7-3 and TRBJ2-2 for the parts outside the CDR3, the full variable domain is GAGVSQTPSNKVTEKGKYVELRCDPISGHTALYWYRQSLGQGPEFLIYFQGTGAADDSGLPNDRFFAVRPEGSVSTLKIQRTERGDSAVYLCASSLTSGVTGELFFGEGSRLTVL.

In this sample, this clonotype turned up a few times. The J gene is TRBJ1-4, the V gene TRBV20-1, with TRBD1 matching over 7 bases. Germline trimming cut 6 bases from V and 8 bases from J; bases unmatched to any gene: 12. This CDR3 region has 14 residues. Germline V lookup: CDR1 DFQATT, CDR2 SNEGSKA (reference sequence). The CDR3 is CSATPGQRREKLFF. In nucleotides, the CDR3 is TGCAGTGCAACTCCGGGACAGCGGCGGGAAAAACTGTTTTTT.

The gene calls are TRBV5-1 and TRBJ2-3; 9 nucleotides match TRBD2. This CDR3 contains 16 residues. V shed 3 bases and J 0 bases; nucleotides not matched to a gene: 5. Germline V CDR1 and CDR2: SGHRS, YFSETQ. The CDR3 bases are TGCGCCAGCAGCTGGATAGCGGGGGATAGCACAGATACGCAGTATTTT. This sequence encodes CASSWIAGDSTDTQYF.

The sample holds a few counts of this clonotype. This CDR3 reads CASSRRGQRNTEAFF. Here the CDR3 DNA reads TGTGCCAGCTCCCGCAGGGGACAGAGGAACACTGAAGCTTTCTTT. The rearrangement joins TRBV18 to TRBJ1-1, with 7 bases aligning to TRBD1. Germline-derived CDR1 and CDR2 are KGHSH and LQKENI. V lost 6 bases, J lost 1 base, and 8 bases stayed unmatched. The CDR3 loop spans 15 amino acids.